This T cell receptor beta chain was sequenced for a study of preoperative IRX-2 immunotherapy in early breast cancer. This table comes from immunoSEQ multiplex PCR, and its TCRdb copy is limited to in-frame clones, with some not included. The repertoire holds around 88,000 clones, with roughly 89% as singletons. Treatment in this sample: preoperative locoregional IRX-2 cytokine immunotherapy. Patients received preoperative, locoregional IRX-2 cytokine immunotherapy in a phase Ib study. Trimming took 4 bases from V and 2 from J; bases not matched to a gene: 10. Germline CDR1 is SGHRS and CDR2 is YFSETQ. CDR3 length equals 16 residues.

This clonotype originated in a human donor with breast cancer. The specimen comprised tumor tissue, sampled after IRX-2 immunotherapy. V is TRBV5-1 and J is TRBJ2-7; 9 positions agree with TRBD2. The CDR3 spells CASSPGSSSGTYEQYF. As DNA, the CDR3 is TGCGCCAGCAGCCCTGGGTCGTCTAGCGGGACCTACGAGCAGTACTTC.